These T cell receptor beta chains were read from a single sample in a study of vaccination and CD4 T cells after COVID-19. MiXCR was run by TCRdb on the PCR reads, yielding one entry per CDR3 protein. The table has fewer than 20,000 distinct CDR3 sequences, 54% seen once. Their antigens remain unidentified. The sequenced sample consisted of CD4+ T cells from blood, cultured in vitro. All receptors derive from a human donor who had recovered from COVID-19. Each CDR3 is given with its conserved first and last residue. A D gene is named only where the DNA matches it firmly. Some rows mark clone size as missing; the rest say once, few, many or name a class of expanded clone.

clone size: .; J gene: TRBJ1-2; D gene: .; V gene: TRBV12-3/TRBV12-4; CDR3 protein: CATYLGGNYGYTF; CDR3 DNA: TGTGCCACCTACTTGGGGGGAAACTATGGCTACACCTTC
clone size: .; J gene: TRBJ1-6; D gene: TRBD1; V gene: TRBV20-1; CDR3 protein: CSARTETGAFGNSPLHF; CDR3 DNA: TGCAGTGCTAGAACTGAGACAGGGGCATTTGGGAATTCACCCCTCCACTTT
clone size: .; J gene: TRBJ2-3; D gene: TRBD1; V gene: TRBV18; CDR3 protein: CASHLDRGRDTQYF; CDR3 DNA: TGTGCCAGCCACTTGGACAGGGGTAGGGATACGCAGTATTTT
clone size: few; J gene: TRBJ1-2; D gene: TRBD1; V gene: TRBV19; CDR3 protein: CASSIEQGRYGYTF; CDR3 DNA: TGTGCCAGTAGTATAGAACAGGGGAGATATGGCTACACCTTC
clone size: .; J gene: TRBJ2-7; D gene: .; V gene: TRBV20-1; CDR3 protein: CSARYVSSYEQYF; CDR3 DNA: TGCAGTGCTAGATACGTCAGCTCCTACGAGCAGTACTTC
clone size: .; J gene: TRBJ2-7; D gene: .; V gene: TRBV7-9; CDR3 protein: CASSLGQLSYEQYF; CDR3 DNA: TGTGCCAGCAGCTTAGGTCAGCTATCCTACGAGCAGTACTTC
clone size: few; J gene: TRBJ1-2; D gene: .; V gene: TRBV6-2/TRBV6-3; CDR3 protein: CASSRWDGGGYGYTF; CDR3 DNA: TGTGCCAGCAGCCGATGGGACGGCGGGGGGTATGGCTACACCTTC
clone size: .; J gene: TRBJ1-5; D gene: .; V gene: TRBV10-3; CDR3 protein: CAISSGTRTEPQHF; CDR3 DNA: TGTGCCATCAGTTCGGGGACACGGACGGAACCCCAGCATTTT
clone size: few; J gene: TRBJ2-2; D gene: TRBD1; V gene: TRBV20-1; CDR3 protein: CSARSRGRGFYGTGELFF; CDR3 DNA: TGCAGTGCTAGGTCCAGGGGGCGCGGGTTCTACGGCACCGGGGAGCTGTTTTTT
clone size: .; J gene: TRBJ2-1; D gene: .; V gene: TRBV19; CDR3 protein: CASTQTVIPGNEQFF; CDR3 DNA: TGTGCCAGTACCCAGACAGTCATCCCGGGGAATGAGCAGTTCTTC
clone size: few; J gene: TRBJ1-5; D gene: .; V gene: TRBV20-1; CDR3 protein: CSARDSGRVNQPQHF; CDR3 DNA: TGCAGTGCTAGAGATTCAGGGCGGGTCAATCAGCCCCAGCATTTT
clone size: .; J gene: TRBJ2-7; D gene: TRBD2; V gene: TRBV28; CDR3 protein: CASSRYFGGDSGSFYYEQYF; CDR3 DNA: TGTGCCAGCAGCCGGTACTTCGGAGGTGATAGCGGGAGCTTTTACTACGAGCAGTACTTC
clone size: .; J gene: TRBJ1-3; D gene: .; V gene: TRBV20-1; CDR3 protein: CSAREDSRNTIYF; CDR3 DNA: TGCAGTGCTAGAGAGGACAGCCGAAACACCATATATTTT
clone size: .; J gene: TRBJ1-1; D gene: .; V gene: TRBV6-5; CDR3 protein: CASSYRRDAEAFF; CDR3 DNA: TGTGCCAGCAGTTACCGCAGGGACGCTGAAGCTTTCTTT
clone size: .; J gene: TRBJ1-1; D gene: .; V gene: TRBV20-1; CDR3 protein: CSARGPGDEAFF; CDR3 DNA: TGCAGTGCTAGAGGGCCAGGGGATGAAGCTTTCTTT
clone size: .; J gene: TRBJ2-1; D gene: .; V gene: TRBV19; CDR3 protein: CASSITGVKSYNEQFF; CDR3 DNA: TGTGCCAGTAGTATTACCGGGGTTAAATCCTACAATGAGCAGTTCTTC
clone size: .; J gene: TRBJ2-7; D gene: .; V gene: TRBV20-1; CDR3 protein: CSARRSSYEQYF; CDR3 DNA: TGCAGTGCTAGACGGAGCTCCTACGAGCAGTACTTC
clone size: .; J gene: TRBJ2-7; D gene: .; V gene: TRBV10-3; CDR3 protein: CAISGHRGGTYEQYF; CDR3 DNA: TGTGCCATCAGTGGGCACCGGGGCGGCACCTACGAGCAGTACTTC
clone size: .; J gene: TRBJ2-2; D gene: .; V gene: TRBV25-1; CDR3 protein: CASSDTHGATGELFF; CDR3 DNA: TGTGCCAGCAGTGATACCCATGGGGCCACCGGGGAGCTGTTTTTT
clone size: few; J gene: TRBJ1-2; D gene: .; V gene: TRBV19; CDR3 protein: CASSTPTVTRYGYTF; CDR3 DNA: TGTGCCAGTAGTACCCCTACCGTTACCCGCTATGGCTACACCTTC
clone size: .; J gene: TRBJ1-2; D gene: .; V gene: TRBV7-9; CDR3 protein: CASSLPVGSYTF; CDR3 DNA: TGTGCCAGCAGCCTCCCCGTGGGGAGCTACACCTTC